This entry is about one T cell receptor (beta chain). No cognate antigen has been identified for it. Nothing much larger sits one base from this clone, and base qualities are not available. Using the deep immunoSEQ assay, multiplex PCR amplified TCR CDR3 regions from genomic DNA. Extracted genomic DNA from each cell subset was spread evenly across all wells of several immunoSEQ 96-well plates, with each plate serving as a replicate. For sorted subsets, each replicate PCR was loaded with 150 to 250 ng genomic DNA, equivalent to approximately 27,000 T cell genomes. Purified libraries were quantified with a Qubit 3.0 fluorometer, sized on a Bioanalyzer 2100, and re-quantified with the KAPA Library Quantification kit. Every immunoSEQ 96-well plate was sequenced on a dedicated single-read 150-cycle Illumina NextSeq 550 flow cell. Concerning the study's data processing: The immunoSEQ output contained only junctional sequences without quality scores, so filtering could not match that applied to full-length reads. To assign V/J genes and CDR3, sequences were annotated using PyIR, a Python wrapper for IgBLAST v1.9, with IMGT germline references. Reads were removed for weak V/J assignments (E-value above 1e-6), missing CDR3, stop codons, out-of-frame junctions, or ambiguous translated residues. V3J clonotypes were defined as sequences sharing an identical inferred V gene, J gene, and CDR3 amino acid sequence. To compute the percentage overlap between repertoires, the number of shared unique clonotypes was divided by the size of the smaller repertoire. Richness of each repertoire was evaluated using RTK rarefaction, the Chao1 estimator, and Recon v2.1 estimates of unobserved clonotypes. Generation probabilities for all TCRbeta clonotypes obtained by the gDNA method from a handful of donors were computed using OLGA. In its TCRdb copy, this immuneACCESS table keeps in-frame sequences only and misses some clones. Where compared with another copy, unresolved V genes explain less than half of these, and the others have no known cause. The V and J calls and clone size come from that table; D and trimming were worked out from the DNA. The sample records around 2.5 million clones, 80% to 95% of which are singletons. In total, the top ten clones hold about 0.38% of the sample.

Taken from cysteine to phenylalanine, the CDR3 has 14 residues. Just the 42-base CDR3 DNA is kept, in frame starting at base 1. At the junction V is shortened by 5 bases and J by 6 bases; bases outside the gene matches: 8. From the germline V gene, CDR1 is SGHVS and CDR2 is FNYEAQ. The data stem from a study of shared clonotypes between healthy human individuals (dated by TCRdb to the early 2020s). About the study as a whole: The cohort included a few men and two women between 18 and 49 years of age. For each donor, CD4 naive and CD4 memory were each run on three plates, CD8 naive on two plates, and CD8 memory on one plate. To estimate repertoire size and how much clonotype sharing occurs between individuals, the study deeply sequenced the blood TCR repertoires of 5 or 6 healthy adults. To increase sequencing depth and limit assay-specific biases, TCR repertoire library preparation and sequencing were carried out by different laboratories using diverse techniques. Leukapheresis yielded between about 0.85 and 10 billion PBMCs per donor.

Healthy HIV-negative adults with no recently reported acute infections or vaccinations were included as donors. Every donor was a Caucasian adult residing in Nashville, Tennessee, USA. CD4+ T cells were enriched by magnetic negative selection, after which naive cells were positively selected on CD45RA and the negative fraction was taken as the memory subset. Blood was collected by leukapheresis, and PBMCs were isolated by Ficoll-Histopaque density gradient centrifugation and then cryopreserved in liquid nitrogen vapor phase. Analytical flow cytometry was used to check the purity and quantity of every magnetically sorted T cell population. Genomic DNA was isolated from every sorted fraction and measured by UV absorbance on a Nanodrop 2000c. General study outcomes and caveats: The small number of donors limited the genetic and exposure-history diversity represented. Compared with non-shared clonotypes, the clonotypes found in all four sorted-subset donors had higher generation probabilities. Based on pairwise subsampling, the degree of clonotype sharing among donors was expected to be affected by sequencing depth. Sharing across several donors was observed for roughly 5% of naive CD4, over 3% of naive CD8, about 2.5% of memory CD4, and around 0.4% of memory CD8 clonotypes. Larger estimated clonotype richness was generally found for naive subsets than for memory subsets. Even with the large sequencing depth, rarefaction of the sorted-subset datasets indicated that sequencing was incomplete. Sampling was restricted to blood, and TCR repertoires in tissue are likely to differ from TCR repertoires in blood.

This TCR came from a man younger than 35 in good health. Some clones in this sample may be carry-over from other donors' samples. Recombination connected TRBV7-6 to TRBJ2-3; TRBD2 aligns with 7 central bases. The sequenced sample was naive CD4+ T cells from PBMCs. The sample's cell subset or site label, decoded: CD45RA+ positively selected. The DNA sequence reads TGTGCCAGCAGCCGGCAGACTAGCATGGATACGCAGTATTTT. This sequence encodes CASSRQTSMDTQYF.